The 9 T cell receptor beta chains below were found in one sample sequenced in a study of blood T cell repertoires in COVID-19. Data came from immunoSEQ multiplex PCR; TCRdb stores just in-frame clones and leaves some out. The sample yields roughly 32,000 clones, 75% seen once. The sample consisted of peripheral blood. The receptors here all came from a man aged 80 or over with active or convalescent COVID-19.

V gene TRBV5-1 combines with J gene TRBJ2-7, with 7 positions matching TRBD2. Trimming at V came to 5 bases and at J to 5 bases, leaving 10 bases not matched to a gene. This CDR3 region has 14 residues. Germline V gene sequence: CDR1 SGHRS, CDR2 YFSETQ. Written as DNA, the CDR3 is TGCGCCAGCAGTCTGACTAGCTCTCCCGACGAGCAGTACTTC. It translates to CASSLTSSPDEQYF.

The count of this clone is one. The chain uses TRBV14 and TRBJ2-2; TRBD2 is a possible D gene (6 bases). The CDR3 has 15 amino acids. V was trimmed by 4 bases and J by 2 bases, leaving 11 bases between them. Germline-derived CDR1 and CDR2 are SGHDN and FVKESK. CDR3 protein: CASSPLEGNTGELFF. CDR3 DNA sequence: TGTGCCAGCAGCCCCTTGGAGGGTAACACCGGGGAGCTGTTTTTT. Drawing the rest from reference TRBV14 and TRBJ2-2, the complete variable domain is EAGVTQFPSHSVIEKGQTVTLRCDPISGHDNLYWYRRVMGKEIKFLLHFVKESKQDESGMPNNRFLAERTGGTYSTLKVQPAELEDSGVYFCASSPLEGNTGELFFGEGSRLTVL.

The chain links TRBV6-5 to TRBJ2-6; D possibly corresponds to TRBD1 (5 bases). The V gene's germline CDR1 is MNHEY and CDR2 SVGAGI. V lost 2 bases to trimming and J lost 4 bases, with 12 bases between them. The CDR3 spans 16 residues. The CDR3 bases are TGTGCCAGCAGTTACCCCTTAGGGGCCGGGGCCAACGTCCTGACTTTC. Its protein product is CASSYPLGAGANVLTF.

The chain is built from TRBV18 and TRBJ1-1; D is perhaps TRBD1 (5 bases). In germline, CDR1 is KGHSH, CDR2 LQKENI. V lost 1 base to trimming and J lost 1 base, with 16 bases between them. The CDR3 has 17 amino acids. The CDR3, as DNA: TGTGCCAGCTCACCACAGGTCCGACAGATAGAGAACACTGAAGCTTTCTTT. As protein: CASSPQVRQIENTEAFF. The whole variable domain, filled in from reference TRBV18 and TRBJ1-1, reads NAGVMQNPRHLVRRRGQEARLRCSPMKGHSHVYWYRQLPEEGLKFMVYLQKENIIDESGMPKERFSAEFPKEGPSILRIQQVVRGDSAAYFCASSPQVRQIENTEAFFGQGTRLTVV.

This clone was picked up a small number of times. The V call is TRBV10-3, the J call TRBJ2-5, with 14 positions matching TRBD2. Germline CDR1 reads ENHRY; CDR2 reads SYGVKD. This CDR3 is 16 amino acids long. V gave up 6 bases and J gave up 5 bases; unmatched junction bases: 8. The CDR3: CAISYGLAGGGETQYF. The CDR3 DNA follows: TGTGCCATCAGCTACGGACTAGCGGGAGGCGGGGAGACCCAGTACTTC.

V gene TRBV4-2 combines with J gene TRBJ2-5; D perhaps matches TRBD1 (6 bases). V lost 0 bases and J 0 bases, leaving 17 bases between the germline ends. The CDR3 is made up of 18 amino acids. Germline V lookup: CDR1 LGHNA, CDR2 YNFKEQ. CDR3 sequence reads: CASSQDPTLQGHQETQYF. Written as DNA, the CDR3 is TGTGCCAGCAGCCAAGACCCTACCCTACAGGGTCACCAAGAGACCCAGTACTTC.

This chain connects TRBV11-2 to TRBJ2-7, with 10 positions matching TRBD1. After removal of 4 bases from V and 4 bases from J, the junction contained 10 bases not matched to a gene. The CDR3 is made up of 16 amino acids. Germline V gene data show CDR1 as SGHAT and CDR2 as FQNNGV. CDR3 coding DNA: TGTGCCAGCAGCTCCCCCGACAGGGGGCTTTCGTACGAGCAGTACTTC. It yields the protein CASSSPDRGLSYEQYF.

The rearrangement links TRBV4-1 to TRBJ1-2, with D perhaps matching TRBD1 (6 bases). The CDR3 contains 13 residues. Trimming shortened V by 1 base and J by 3 bases, and 6 bases separated the two germline ends. From germline, CDR1 is MGHRA and CDR2 YSYEKL. The CDR3: CASSQGQDYGYTF. In DNA form, the CDR3 reads TGCGCCAGCAGCCAAGGACAGGACTATGGCTACACCTTC.

This clone was seen only a few times. The gene calls are TRBV28 and TRBJ2-7; 11 positions match TRBD2. CDR3 size: 15 residues. Germline values: CDR1 MDHEN, CDR2 SYDVKM. V was pared by 7 bases and J by 3 bases, with 8 bases of the junction left unmatched. For the CDR3, the DNA is TGTGCCAGCACTCCCGGGACTAGCGGACTCTACGAGCAGTACTTC. Protein product: CASTPGTSGLYEQYF.